This T cell receptor beta chain was sequenced for a study of cytomegalovirus exposure and HLA in healthy donors. General study findings and limits: For cytomegalovirus status, the classifier reportedly gave diagnoses with high specificity and sensitivity. Researchers reported from a later analysis that most CMV-associated TCR beta chains appeared HLA-restricted. In a later analysis, TCR beta V- and J-gene trimming was associated with a missense DCLRE1C variant. About 87% or about 30% of the time was how often most TCR beta V segments were productive, according to an earlier analysis.

With respect to this clone: The antigen remains undetermined.

60 Vbeta and 13 Jbeta primers were used in PCR. The table came from immunoSEQ multiplex PCR; TCRdb's copy has only in-frame clones and leaves some out. The data show under 130,000 clones, 9.5% to 15% seen once. This CDR3 spans 13 amino acids. Germline CDR1 LNHNV, CDR2 YYDKDF (reference sequence). V was cut by 8 bases and J by 3 bases, with 13 bases left in between. This sequence originates from a man aged 35 to 55 in good health and CMV-seropositive. Input material: PBMCs. This chain uses TRBV15 with TRBJ2-5; D possibly corresponds to TRBD2 (5 bases). As DNA, the CDR3 is TGTGCCACCCGAGAGGACTTCAAAGAGACCCAGTACTTC. Residues: CATREDFKETQYF.